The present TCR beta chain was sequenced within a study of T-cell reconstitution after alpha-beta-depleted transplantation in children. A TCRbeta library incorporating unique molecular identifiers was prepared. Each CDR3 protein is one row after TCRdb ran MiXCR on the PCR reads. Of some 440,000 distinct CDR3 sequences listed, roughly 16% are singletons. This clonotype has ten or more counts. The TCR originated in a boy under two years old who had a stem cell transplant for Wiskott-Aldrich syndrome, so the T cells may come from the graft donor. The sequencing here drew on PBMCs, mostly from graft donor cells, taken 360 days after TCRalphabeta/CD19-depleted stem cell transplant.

The CDR3 DNA reads TGTGCCAGCAGCCCAGGGACTAGCGGGGGGGCCCAAGATACGCAGTATTTT. This translates into CASSPGTSGGAQDTQYF. The chain is built from TRBV12-3 or TRBV12-4 and TRBJ2-3, with 16 nucleotides matching TRBD2. J lost 5 bases, V lost 6 bases, and 8 bases had no gene match. The CDR3 contains 17 residues.